This T cell receptor (beta chain) came from a study of shared clonotypes between healthy human individuals. Trimming left V 5 bases short and J 7 bases short, with 9 bases between. This CDR3 region has 13 residues. Germline V gene lookup returns CDR1 SEHNR and CDR2 FQNEAQ (reference sequence). Generated by immunoSEQ multiplex PCR, the TCRdb table keeps only in-frame clones and is missing some. This sample has some 2,400,000 clones; about 94% occur once, and the top ten carry 0.13%. The rearrangement uses TRBV7-9 and TRBJ1-6; D ambiguous. Sequenced sample: naive CD4+ T cells sorted from blood. Subset reported: CD45RA+ positively selected. This TCR derives from a man aged 18 to 35 in good health. The CDR3 region has the DNA TGTGCCAGCAGCAAGGAAGCCAATTCACCCCTCCACTTT. This sequence encodes CASSKEANSPLHF.